The T cell receptor beta chain described here comes from a study of human T cells and chemical hapten exposure. This clonotype has only a few counts. TCRdb recomputed calls from the RACE reads with MiXCR, one row per CDR3 protein. The sample has more than 300,000 distinct CDR3 sequences, approximately 5% seen once. Time point indicated: pre-sensitization, week 0. Treatment in this sample: therapeutic diphenylcyclopropenone sensitization with weekly scalp DPC. Germline-derived CDR1 and CDR2 are SNHLY and FYNNEI. This CDR3 is 15 amino acids long. V lost 6 bases to trimming and J lost 3 bases, with 17 bases between them.

The TCR originated in a woman aged 18-35 years with alopecia areata. Some clones in this sample may be carry-over from other donors' samples. This specimen was whole blood, taken in connection with sensitization to the hapten diphenylcyclopropenone (DPC). This rearrangement joins TRBV2 to TRBJ1-1, with TRBD1 as a possible D gene (5 bases). In DNA, the CDR3 is TGTGCCAGCAGGGATACGACAGATGCTGACACTGAAGCTTTCTTT. Protein sequence: CASRDTTDADTEAFF.